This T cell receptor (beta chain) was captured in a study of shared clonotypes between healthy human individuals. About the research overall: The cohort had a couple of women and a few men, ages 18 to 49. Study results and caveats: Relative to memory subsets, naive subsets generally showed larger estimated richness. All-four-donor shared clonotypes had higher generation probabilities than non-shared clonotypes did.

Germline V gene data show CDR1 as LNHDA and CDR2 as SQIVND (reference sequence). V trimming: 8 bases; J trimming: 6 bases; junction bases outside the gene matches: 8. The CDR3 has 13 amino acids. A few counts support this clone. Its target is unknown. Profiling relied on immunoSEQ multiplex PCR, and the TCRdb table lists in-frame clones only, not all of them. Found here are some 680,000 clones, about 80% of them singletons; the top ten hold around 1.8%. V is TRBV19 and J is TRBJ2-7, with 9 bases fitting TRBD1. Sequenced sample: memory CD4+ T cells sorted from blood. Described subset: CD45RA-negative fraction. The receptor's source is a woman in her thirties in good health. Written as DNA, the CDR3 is TGTGCCAGTTCTGACAGGGGGGAAGGCGAGCAGTACTTC. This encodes CASSDRGEGEQYF. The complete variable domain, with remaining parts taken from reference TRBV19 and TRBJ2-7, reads DGGITQSPKYLFRKEGQNVTLSCEQNLNHDAMYWYRQDPGQGLRLIYYSQIVNDFQKGDIAEGYSVSREKKESFPLTVTSAQKNPTAFYLCASSDRGEGEQYFGPGTRLTVT.